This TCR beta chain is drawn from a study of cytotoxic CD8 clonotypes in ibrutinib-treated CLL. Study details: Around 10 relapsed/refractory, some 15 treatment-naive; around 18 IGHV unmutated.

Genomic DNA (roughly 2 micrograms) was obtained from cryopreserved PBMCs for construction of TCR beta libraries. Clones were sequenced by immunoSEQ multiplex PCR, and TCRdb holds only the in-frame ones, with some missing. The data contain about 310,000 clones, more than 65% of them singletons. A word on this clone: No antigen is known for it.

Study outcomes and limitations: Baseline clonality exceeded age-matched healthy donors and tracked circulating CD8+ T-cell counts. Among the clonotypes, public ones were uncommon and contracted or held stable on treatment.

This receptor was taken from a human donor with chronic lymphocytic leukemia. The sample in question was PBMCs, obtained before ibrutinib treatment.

CDR3 nucleotides: TGCAGCGGGGGAGGGAGCGTAGAACTACCTTACACAGATACGCAGTATTTT. It encodes CSGGGSVELPYTDTQYF. The chain joins TRBV29-1 to TRBJ2-3; TRBD2 matches 7 bases. CDR1 SQVTM and CDR2 ANQGSEA come from the germline V gene. The CDR3 covers 17 residues. V gave up 7 bases and J gave up 2 bases; unmatched junction bases: 18.